Shown below are 22 T cell receptor beta chains from a single sample sequenced in a study of CD8 T cells in Susac syndrome. With random hexamers, reverse transcription was performed on about 0.5 to 1 ug of RNA. TCRdb reanalysed the immunoSEQ multiplex PCR reads using MiXCR and keeps one entry per CDR3 protein. The profile shows some 300,000 distinct CDR3 sequences, over 75% of them singletons. Source material: CD8+ T cells from PBMCs. These receptors were collected from a human donor with multiple sclerosis.

CDR3 loop: CASSSSGETDTQYF. The CDR3, as DNA: TGTGCCAGCAGTTCTAGCGGGGAGACAGATACGCAGTATTTT. The chain recombines TRBV6-1 with TRBJ2-3, with 9 bases that match TRBD2. The CDR3 covers 14 residues. Per germline, CDR1 MNHNS and CDR2 SASEGT. The trim removed 5 bases at V and 3 bases at J, leaving 3 bases unmatched.

The V and J genes are TRBV13 and TRBJ2-1; D might be TRBD2 (5 bases). The CDR3 has 13 residues. Between the trimmed V and J ends, which lost 8 bases and 8 bases, there was a span of 16 bases. Germline V gene data show CDR1 as PRHDT and CDR2 as FYEKMQ (reference sequence). The CDR3 DNA reads TGTGCCAGCGGCCCCTTTGAGGGCTATGAGCAGTTCTTC. Its protein product is CASGPFEGYEQFF.

This sequence joins TRBV19 and TRBJ2-7, with 7 bases matching TRBD1. Germline-derived CDR1 and CDR2 are LNHDA and SQIVND (reference sequence). The CDR3 extends over 13 amino acids. The ends lost 6 bases at V and 5 bases at J; junction bases unmatched: 7. The CDR3 nucleotides are TGTGCCAGTAGCCGTGACAGGGCCGACGAGCAGTACTTC. Encoded protein: CASSRDRADEQYF.

The chain has TRBV25-1 and TRBJ1-3; D not certain. Germline lookup yields CDR1 MGHDK and CDR2 SYGVNS. Between the trimmed V and J ends, which lost 7 bases and 4 bases, there was a span of 14 bases. This CDR3 comprises 14 residues. The CDR3, as DNA: TGTGCCAGCAACGAAGAAGGTTCCGGAAACACCATATATTTT. This translates into CASNEEGSGNTIYF. Together with reference TRBV25-1 and TRBJ1-3, the CDR3 gives the full variable domain: EADIYQTPRYLVIGTGKKITLECSQTMGHDKMYWYQQDPGMELHLIHYSYGVNSTEKGDLSSESTVSRIRTEHFPLTLESARPSHTSQYLCASNEEGSGNTIYFGEGSWLTVV.

J is TRBJ2-3 and V is TRBV9, with D possibly being TRBD1 (6 bases). Trimming shortened V by 4 bases and J by 4 bases, and 10 bases separated the two germline ends. Germline V lookup: CDR1 SGDLS, CDR2 YYNGEE. This CDR3 spans 13 amino acids. CDR3 region: CASSPGQPDTQYF. In nucleotides, the CDR3 is TGTGCCAGCAGCCCCGGACAGCCAGATACGCAGTATTTT.

The V call is TRBV5-6, the J call TRBJ2-1, with TRBD1 identical over 8 bases. From germline, CDR1 is SGHDT and CDR2 YYEEEE. This CDR3 is built from 14 residues. V lost 5 bases and J lost 9; bases outside the gene matches: 10. CDR3 DNA: TGTGCCAGCAGGGAGGCAGGGGGCTCAACTGAGCAGTTCTTC. Amino acid sequence: CASREAGGSTEQFF.

The V call is TRBV4-2, the J call TRBJ2-7; 9 bases are a match to TRBD2. CDR3 length: 15 residues. The germline CDR1 and CDR2 sequences are LGHNA and YNFKEQ. The V segment lost 2 bases and the J segment 2 bases; nucleotides outside the gene matches: 4. CDR3 sequence (DNA): TGTGCCAGCAGCCAAACGACTAGCGGAACCTACGAGCAGTACTTC. Its protein is CASSQTTSGTYEQYF.

This chain links TRBV25-1 with TRBJ1-1; D unclear. Germline CDR1 and CDR2: MGHDK and SYGVNS. Trimming shortened V by 9 bases and J by 1 base, and 15 bases separated the two germline ends. This CDR3 has 14 amino acids. This CDR3 is CARARRAENTEAFF. CDR3 nucleotide sequence: TGTGCCAGGGCCCGGCGGGCAGAGAACACTGAAGCTTTCTTT.

The chain uses TRBV9 and TRBJ1-2; tentatively, D is TRBD1 (6 bases). Looked up from germline, CDR1 is SGDLS and CDR2 is YYNGEE. The CDR3 is 15 residues long. The V end was cut by 0 bases, the J end by 4 bases, with 13 bases between. CDR3 nucleotides: TGTGCCAGCAGCGTAGTCTCAGGGACAAGCTATGGCTACACCTTC. It codes for CASSVVSGTSYGYTF.

This clonotype has more than one count but fewer than ten. The chain couples TRBV4-2 to TRBJ2-2; TRBD2 might be the D (5 bases). Germline V gene sequence: CDR1 LGHNA, CDR2 YNFKEQ. V gave up 4 bases and J gave up 8 bases, with 11 bases separating them. This CDR3 has 13 residues. CDR3 in DNA: TGTGCCAGCAGCCCGGACTTTGGGGGGGAGCTGTTTTTT. Its translation is CASSPDFGGELFF.

The rearrangement links TRBV29-1 to TRBJ1-2, with D unclear. Trimming removed 3 bases at V and 6 bases at J, with 11 bases between. Germline V gene sequence: CDR1 SQVTM, CDR2 ANQGSEA. CDR3 length: 12 residues. CDR3 bases: TGCAGCGTTGACAAGGTCGAGGATGGCTACACCTTC. Protein sequence: CSVDKVEDGYTF.

The rearrangement joins TRBV7-6 to TRBJ2-3; the D gene is possibly TRBD2 (6 bases). The V and J ends lost 5 bases and 13 bases respectively, with 22 bases between them. Germline loops: CDR1 SGHVS, CDR2 FNYEAQ. The CDR3 has 14 residues. CDR3 protein: CASSPRRDSFMEYF. The CDR3, as DNA: TGTGCCAGCAGCCCTCGCCGGGACTCCTTCATGGAGTATTTT. The variable domain in full, with the rest retrieved from reference TRBV7-6 and TRBJ2-3, is GAGVSQSPRYKVTKRGQDVALRCDPISGHVSLYWYRQALGQGPEFLTYFNYEAQQDKSGLPNDRFSAERPEGSISTLTIQRTEQRDSAMYRCASSPRRDSFMEYFGPGTRLTVL.

V gene TRBV7-2 combines with J gene TRBJ2-7; D possibly corresponds to TRBD2 (6 bases). The CDR3 contains 17 residues. V was shortened by 5 bases and J by 5 bases, with 25 bases between the two germline ends. The germline gives CDR1 SGHTA, CDR2 FQGNSA. The CDR3 is CASSQKPRGSPPNEQYF. The CDR3 DNA reads as TGTGCCAGCAGCCAAAAGCCCCGGGGGTCCCCCCCCAACGAGCAGTACTTC.

This chain uses TRBV6-5 with TRBJ2-2; unclear D gene. Trimming took off 1 base at V and 0 bases at J, with 9 bases between the two ends. CDR3 length: 16 residues. CDR1 MNHEY and CDR2 SVGAGI come from the germline V gene. This CDR3 reads CASSYLSFANTGELFF. DNA for the CDR3: TGTGCCAGCAGTTACTTAAGTTTTGCGAACACCGGGGAGCTGTTTTTT.

V usage is TRBV13 and J usage is TRBJ2-7; D may be TRBD2 (6 bases). The CDR3 contains 16 residues. The germline V gene has CDR1 PRHDT and CDR2 FYEKMQ (reference sequence). Trimming stripped 2 bases from V and 4 bases from J, with 18 bases between. The CDR3 coding sequence is TGTGCCAGCAGCTTAAGGTACAGGAGGGATGAATACGAGCAGTACTTC. Protein: CASSLRYRRDEYEQYF.

This clonotype occurred once. This sequence joins TRBV27 and TRBJ2-3; D remains ambiguous. Germline V lookup: CDR1 MNHEY, CDR2 SMNVEV (reference sequence). Trimming stripped 0 bases from V and 0 bases from J, with 1 base between. There are 13 residues in the CDR3. The CDR3 coding sequence is TGTGCCAGCAGTTTATCCAGCACAGATACGCAGTATTTT. It yields the protein CASSLSSTDTQYF.

V usage is TRBV9 and J usage is TRBJ2-7; TRBD2 matches 9 bases. The length of the CDR3 is 15 residues. Germline CDR1 and CDR2: SGDLS and YYNGEE. The V segment lost 2 bases and the J segment 6 bases; nucleotides outside the gene matches: 9. In DNA, the CDR3 is TGTGCCAGCAGCGTGATAGGGCGGGAGGGAGTCGAGCAGTACTTC. Its protein is CASSVIGREGVEQYF.

In this sample, this clonotype turned up once. The chain recombines TRBV28 with TRBJ1-3, with 8 bases matching TRBD1. Germline CDR1 is MDHEN and CDR2 is SYDVKM. Trimming removed 5 bases from V and 4 bases from J; junction bases left unmatched: 19. CDR3 length: 19 amino acids. The chain's CDR3 is CASSTHLRDRRLRGNTIYF. CDR3 DNA sequence: TGTGCCAGCAGTACCCACCTCCGGGACAGGAGACTTCGCGGAAACACCATATATTTT.

The rearrangement joins TRBV27 to TRBJ2-1, with 8 bases fitting TRBD2. The germline gives CDR1 MNHEY, CDR2 SMNVEV (reference sequence). Trimming removed 3 bases from V and 5 bases from J; junction bases left unmatched: 6. This CDR3 has 15 amino acids. The CDR3 protein is CASSFQLAVNNEQFF. Here the CDR3 DNA reads TGTGCCAGCAGTTTTCAACTAGCGGTGAACAATGAGCAGTTCTTC.

This clonotype came up a few times. The J gene is TRBJ2-7, the V gene TRBV6-1; possibly TRBD2 for D (6 bases). The V end lost 4 bases, the J end lost 0 bases, and 13 bases lay between the germline ends. The CDR3 sequence is 15 residues long. Germline V gives CDR1 MNHNS, CDR2 SASEGT. The CDR3 sequence: CASSVGGESSYEQYF. CDR3 in DNA: TGTGCCAGCAGTGTGGGCGGGGAGAGCTCCTACGAGCAGTACTTC.

V and J are TRBV3-1 and TRBJ1-4; TRBD1 aligns across 8 bases. This CDR3 has 19 amino acids. Per the germline V gene, CDR1 is LGHDT and CDR2 is YNNKEL (reference sequence). V lost 0 bases to trimming and J lost 0 bases; unmatched junction nucleotides: 9. CDR3 bases: TGTGCCAGCAGCCAAGAATCGACAGGGGAATGGGCAACTAATGAAAAACTGTTTTTT. It specifies CASSQESTGEWATNEKLFF.

The chain recombines TRBV11-1 with TRBJ1-6; D is unresolved. The germline V gene encodes CDR1 SGHAT and CDR2 FQDESV (reference sequence). Trimming pared 4 bases from V and 6 bases from J, leaving 31 bases between. The length of the CDR3 is 21 residues. The CDR3 reads CASSSCGGCEGMTLGNSPLHF. The CDR3 DNA reads TGTGCCAGCAGCTCTTGCGGCGGGTGTGAGGGCATGACATTAGGTAATTCACCCCTCCACTTT.